A selection of T cell receptor beta chains follows, all from one sample in a study of cytomegalovirus exposure and HLA in healthy donors. The table came from immunoSEQ multiplex PCR; TCRdb's copy has only in-frame clones and leaves some out. The sample contains 160,000 or so clones, 80% to 90% of which appear only once. Source material: PBMCs. Receptor source: a man over 45 in good health and CMV-seropositive. Each CDR3 is given with its conserved first and last residue. A D gene is named only where the DNA matches it firmly.

length	D	V	J	CDR3
12	TRBD1	TRBV29-1	TRBJ1-2	CSVSTGADGYTF
18	TRBD2	TRBV19	TRBJ2-3	CASSIPAGGGLRADTQYF
13	TRBD1	TRBV19	TRBJ1-1	CASLGQGRSEAFF
17	TRBD2	TRBV10-2	TRBJ2-3	CASTQPGLAGATDTQYF
16	TRBD1	TRBV2	TRBJ1-5	CASSEGTGESNQPQHF
14	TRBD1	TRBV19	TRBJ1-2	CASNPQGVSYGYTF
14	TRBD2	TRBV25-1	TRBJ2-1	CASSLAGGAHEQFF
17	TRBD2	TRBV5-4	TRBJ2-3	CASSRRTGGLAGEVQYF
15	NA	TRBV7-2	TRBJ2-7	CASSLAVRENYEQYF
13	TRBD1	TRBV9	TRBJ1-1	CASSGTTGAEAFF
14	NA	TRBV27	TRBJ2-1	CASKGQGLYNEQFF
13	NA	TRBV11-2	TRBJ2-7	CASSLGHQNEQYF
15	TRBD2	TRBV9	TRBJ2-7	CASSPRTSGSYEQYF
17	NA	TRBV5-6	TRBJ2-1	CASSPNDGGASYNEQFF
14	NA	TRBV11-2	TRBJ1-2	CASSVGVGGYGYTF
14	TRBD2	TRBV6-5	TRBJ2-7	CASSYERGNYEQYF
15	NA	TRBV5-8	TRBJ1-1	CASSLLDRDSYEAFF
14	NA	TRBV18	TRBJ2-6	CASSGNPGANVLTF
13	NA	TRBV15	TRBJ1-3	CATREMTGNTIYF
12	NA	TRBV18	TRBJ1-1	CASSPSGTWAFF
14	TRBD1	TRBV19	TRBJ1-1	CASSDRGMNTEAFF
13	NA	TRBV10-3	TRBJ2-5	CAIKETEKETQYF
15	TRBD1	TRBV27	TRBJ2-7	CASSFGTGGGYEQYF
16	TRBD2	TRBV2	TRBJ2-1	CASRELAGGPTNEQFF
15	TRBD2	TRBV10-3	TRBJ2-7	CAISDPAGGPHEQYF
17	TRBD2	TRBV5-1	TRBJ2-2	CASSPRLGGGNTGELFF
13	NA	TRBV29-1	TRBJ1-2	CSVARRGLGGYTF
15	NA	TRBV9	TRBJ2-1	CASSVWSSSYNEQFF
14	NA	TRBV5-1	TRBJ1-1	CASSSGLRGTEAFF
14	TRBD1	TRBV2	TRBJ2-2	CATGGTGATGELFF
14	NA	TRBV19	TRBJ2-7	CASRAGTGSYEQYF
15	NA	TRBV7-2	TRBJ2-1	CASSLVEAPYNEQFF
14	NA	TRBV10-1	TRBJ1-2	CASSPSGANYGYTF
13	TRBD2	TRBV7-9	TRBJ2-1	CASRMTSSNEQFF
15	NA	TRBV4-3	TRBJ2-7	CASSQGFGGDYEQYF
12	NA	TRBV5-1	TRBJ2-7	CASSLGQDEQYF
13	NA	TRBV19	TRBJ1-1	CASNVGFGTEAFF
15	NA	TRBV23-1	TRBJ1-3	CASSQRGKTGNTIYF
15	NA	TRBV11-3	TRBJ2-7	CASSPGGGRSYEQYF
16	NA	TRBV5-1	TRBJ2-7	CASSLGGSENGYEQYF
14	TRBD2	TRBV28	TRBJ2-3	CASRAGGGTDTQYF
14	TRBD1	TRBV5-6	TRBJ2-7	CASSPMGQGYEQYF
14	TRBD2	TRBV5-6	TRBJ2-2	CASARRGATGELFF
12	NA	TRBV7-2	TRBJ2-3	CASSPRRDTQYF
12	NA	TRBV5-8	TRBJ2-5	CASSLRRGTQYF
14	TRBD1	TRBV6-5	TRBJ2-5	CASRGTGTQETQYF
14	TRBD1	TRBV6-5	TRBJ2-7	CASRPQGATYEQYF
15	TRBD1	TRBV30	TRBJ2-7	CAWGGRTGVYYEQYF
15	TRBD1	TRBV5-1	TRBJ2-7	CASSFSPGQGYEQYF
15	TRBD1	TRBV7-6	TRBJ1-1	CASREGQATNTEAFF